This note documents a single T cell receptor beta chain sequence. The data belong to a study of T cell responses to AZD1222 COVID-19 vaccine. TCRdb's table, derived via immunoSEQ multiplex PCR, lists solely in-frame clones and lacks some. The table has approximately 110,000 clones, 87% seen once. The germline V gene has CDR1 SGHTA and CDR2 FQGNSA. Trimming left V 8 bases short and J 3 bases short, with 16 bases between. The CDR3 is made up of 14 amino acids. Material: peripheral blood, obtained on day 0 of AZD1222 vaccination. J is TRBJ1-2 and V is TRBV7-2; D call uncertain. This TCR was sampled from an adult in good health. CDR3: CASYGGRADYGYTF. CDR3 DNA: TGTGCCAGCTACGGCGGGAGGGCAGACTATGGCTACACCTTC. Full variable domain (missing parts from reference TRBV7-2 and TRBJ1-2): GAGVSQSPSNKVTEKGKDVELRCDPISGHTALYWYRQSLGQGLEFLIYFQGNSAPDKSGLPSDRFSAERTGGSVSTLTIQRTQQEDSAVYLCASYGGRADYGYTFGSGTRLTVV.